One and the same sample provided the 12 T cell receptor beta chains below, sequenced in a study of siplizumab effects on memory and regulatory T cells. Profiling relied on immunoSEQ multiplex PCR, and the TCRdb table lists in-frame clones only, not all of them. Among about 64,000 clones listed, around 96% were seen once. Sample: naive CD8+ T cells sorted from blood. The receptors shown here come from a human donor in good health.

V is TRBV29-1 and J is TRBJ2-3; D assignment may be TRBD1 or TRBD2 (5 bases each). The germline V and J ends were trimmed by 3 bases and 2 bases, with 12 bases remaining between them. The germline CDR1 and CDR2 sequences are SQVTM and ANQGSEA. This CDR3 is 14 amino acids long. The CDR3 spells CSVDGGPATDTQYF. Written as DNA, the CDR3 is TGCAGCGTTGATGGGGGTCCGGCCACAGATACGCAGTATTTT.

The chain carries TRBV5-5 and TRBJ2-7, with D unclear. The germline V and J ends were trimmed by 0 bases and 4 bases, with 5 bases remaining between them. CDR3 length equals 12 residues. The V gene's germline CDR1 is SGHKS and CDR2 YYEKEE (reference sequence). CDR3 loop: CASSLAAYEQYF. Written as DNA, the CDR3 is TGTGCCAGCAGCTTGGCGGCTTACGAGCAGTACTTC.

The chain is built from TRBV7-2 and TRBJ2-5; 9 bases fit TRBD2. The germline CDR1 and CDR2 sequences are SGHTA and FQGNSA. J was trimmed by 5 bases and V by 6 bases; bases with no gene match: 10. The CDR3 is 15 amino acids. The CDR3 coding sequence is TGTGCCAGCAGAGAAGGCGGGGGGGGCGGTGAGACCCAGTACTTC. As protein: CASREGGGGGETQYF.

This chain links TRBV6-5 with TRBJ2-7, with D hard to call. The ends were cut back, 7 bases at V and 3 bases at J, with 10 bases in the middle. Germline V gives CDR1 MNHEY, CDR2 SVGAGI. The CDR3 has 12 residues. The CDR3 is CASKGGGYEQYF. CDR3 sequence (DNA): TGTGCCAGCAAGGGCGGCGGCTACGAGCAGTACTTC.

The chain employs TRBV7-2 and TRBJ2-7; 12 positions match TRBD2. The CDR3 extends over 16 amino acids. Losses at the gene ends were 0 bases for V and 4 bases for J; bases not matched to a gene: 4. The V gene's germline CDR1 is SGHTA and CDR2 FQGNSA. The CDR3: CASSLAETSGGYEQYF. The CDR3 DNA reads as TGTGCCAGCAGCTTAGCGGAGACTAGCGGGGGTTACGAGCAGTACTTC.

The chain recombines TRBV4-1 with TRBJ1-2, with TRBD1 matching 10 bases. Germline V gene lookup returns CDR1 MGHRA and CDR2 YSYEKL. Unmatched junction bases numbered 5, after V lost 7 bases and J lost 3 bases. This CDR3 contains 14 residues. CDR3 nucleotides: TGCGCCAGCACCGGGACAGGGGATCACTATGGCTACACCTTC. It yields the protein CASTGTGDHYGYTF.

CDR3 protein: CASSYIPNYGYTF. The DNA of the CDR3 is TGTGCCAGCAGTTATATTCCTAACTATGGCTACACCTTC. The V and J genes are TRBV11-2 and TRBJ1-2, with D unclear. Trimming took 6 bases from V and 0 from J, leaving 8 bases between them. CDR1 SGHAT and CDR2 FQNNGV come from the germline V gene. The CDR3 has 13 amino acids.

V and J are TRBV9 and TRBJ1-5, with 7 bases aligning to TRBD1. Germline V CDR1 and CDR2: SGDLS, YYNGEE. The CDR3 contains 15 residues. V lost 3 bases to trimming and J lost 3 bases; unmatched junction nucleotides: 6. CDR3 sequence: CASSAGDRANQPQHF. CDR3 coding DNA: TGTGCCAGCAGCGCTGGAGACAGGGCCAATCAGCCCCAGCATTTT.

The rearrangement joins TRBV11-2 to TRBJ2-7; D remains unclear. V lost 3 bases, J lost 4 bases, and 10 bases lay in between. Germline lookup yields CDR1 SGHAT and CDR2 FQNNGV. CDR3 length: 13 residues. The CDR3 coding sequence is TGTGCCAGCAGCTTTGGGCATGGGTACGAGCAGTACTTC. Translating gives CASSFGHGYEQYF.

CDR3 sequence reads: CASSYGVGYGYTF. The CDR3 nucleotides read TGTGCCAGCAGTTACGGGGTTGGCTATGGCTACACCTTC. This chain uses TRBV6-5 with TRBJ1-2; D not certain. The length of the CDR3 is 13 residues. The germline CDR1 and CDR2 sequences are MNHEY and SVGAGI. V lost 2 bases, J lost 4 bases, and 8 bases lay in between.

The chain uses TRBV9 and TRBJ1-2; TRBD1 aligns across 8 bases. CDR3 length equals 18 residues. V was pared by 3 bases and J by 3 bases, with 16 bases of the junction left unmatched. The germline CDR1 and CDR2 sequences are SGDLS and YYNGEE. CDR3 in DNA: TGTGCCAGCAGCGGATACCGGGGACAGGTCCCTCAGGACTATGGCTACACCTTC. It yields the protein CASSGYRGQVPQDYGYTF.

The chain combines TRBV9 with TRBJ1-1; the D gene is possibly TRBD1 (5 bases). Between the trimmed V and J ends, which lost 3 bases and 4 bases, there was a span of 16 bases. Germline assignment: CDR1 SGDLS and CDR2 YYNGEE. The CDR3 runs 15 residues. The CDR3 sequence: CASSGEVDMGTEAFF. Here the CDR3 DNA reads TGTGCCAGCAGCGGAGAGGTGGACATGGGCACTGAAGCTTTCTTT.